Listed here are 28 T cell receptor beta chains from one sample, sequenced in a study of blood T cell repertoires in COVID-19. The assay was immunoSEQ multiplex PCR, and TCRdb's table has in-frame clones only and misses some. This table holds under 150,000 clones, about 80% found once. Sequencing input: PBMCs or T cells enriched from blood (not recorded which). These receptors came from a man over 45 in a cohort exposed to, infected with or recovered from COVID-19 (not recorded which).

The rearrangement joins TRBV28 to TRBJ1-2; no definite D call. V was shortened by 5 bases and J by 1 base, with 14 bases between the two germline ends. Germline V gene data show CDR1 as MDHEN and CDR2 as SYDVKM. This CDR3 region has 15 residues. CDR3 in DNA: TGTGCCAGCAGTCCCCCCGCGGAGCTTAACTATGGCTACACCTTC. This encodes CASSPPAELNYGYTF.

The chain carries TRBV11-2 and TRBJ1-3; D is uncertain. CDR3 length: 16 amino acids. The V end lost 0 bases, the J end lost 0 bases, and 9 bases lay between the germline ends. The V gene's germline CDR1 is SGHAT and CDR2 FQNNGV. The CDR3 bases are TGTGCCAGCAGCTTAGATGCCGGGAGCTCTGGAAACACCATATATTTT. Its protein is CASSLDAGSSGNTIYF.

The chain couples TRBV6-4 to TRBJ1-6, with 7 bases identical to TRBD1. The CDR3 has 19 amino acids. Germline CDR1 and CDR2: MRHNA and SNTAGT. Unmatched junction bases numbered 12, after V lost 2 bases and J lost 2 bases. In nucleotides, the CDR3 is TGTGCCAGCAGTGACACAGGGGAACAGGGGCTTCCCTATAATTCACCCCTCCACTTT. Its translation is CASSDTGEQGLPYNSPLHF.

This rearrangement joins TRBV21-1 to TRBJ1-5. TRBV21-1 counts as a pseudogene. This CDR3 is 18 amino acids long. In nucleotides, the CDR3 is TGTGCCAGCAGCAAGAAGTTATGGCACGGGGGTCCCCCTTGGCCCCAGCATTTT. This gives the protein CASSKKLWHGGPPWPQHF.

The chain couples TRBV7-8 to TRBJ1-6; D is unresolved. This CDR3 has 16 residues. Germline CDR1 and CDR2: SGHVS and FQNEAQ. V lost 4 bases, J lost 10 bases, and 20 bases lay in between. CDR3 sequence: CASSSYRWAPKSPLHF. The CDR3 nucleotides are TGTGCCAGCAGCTCCTACCGATGGGCCCCCAAATCACCCCTCCACTTT.

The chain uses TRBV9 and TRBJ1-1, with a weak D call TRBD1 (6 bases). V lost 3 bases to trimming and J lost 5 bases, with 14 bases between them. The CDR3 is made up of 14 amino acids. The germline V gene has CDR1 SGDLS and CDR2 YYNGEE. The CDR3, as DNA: TGTGCCAGCAGCGCAACAGGGTCTGGGACTGAAGCTTTCTTT. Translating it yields CASSATGSGTEAFF.

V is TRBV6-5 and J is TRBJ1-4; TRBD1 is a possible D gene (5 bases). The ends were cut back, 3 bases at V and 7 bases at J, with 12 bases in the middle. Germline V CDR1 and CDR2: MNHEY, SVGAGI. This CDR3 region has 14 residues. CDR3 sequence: CASSYGAGIEKLFF. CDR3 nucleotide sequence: TGTGCCAGCAGTTATGGGGCAGGGATTGAAAAACTGTTTTTT.

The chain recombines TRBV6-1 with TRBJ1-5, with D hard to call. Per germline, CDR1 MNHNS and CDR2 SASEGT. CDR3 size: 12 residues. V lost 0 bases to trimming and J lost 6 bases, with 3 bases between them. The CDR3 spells CASSEARQPQHF. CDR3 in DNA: TGTGCCAGCAGTGAAGCGCGTCAGCCCCAGCATTTT.

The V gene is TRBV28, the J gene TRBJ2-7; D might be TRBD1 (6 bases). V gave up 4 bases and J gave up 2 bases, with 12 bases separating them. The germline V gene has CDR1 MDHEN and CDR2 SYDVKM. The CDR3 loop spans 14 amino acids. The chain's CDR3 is CASSSGTPAYEQYF. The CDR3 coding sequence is TGTGCCAGCAGTTCCGGGACACCTGCCTACGAGCAGTACTTC.

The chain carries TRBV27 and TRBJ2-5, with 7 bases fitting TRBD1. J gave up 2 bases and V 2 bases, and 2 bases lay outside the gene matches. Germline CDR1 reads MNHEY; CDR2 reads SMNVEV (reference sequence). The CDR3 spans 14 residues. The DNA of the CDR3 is TGTGCCAGCAGTTTACGCAGGGGGCAAGAGACCCAGTACTTC. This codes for CASSLRRGQETQYF.

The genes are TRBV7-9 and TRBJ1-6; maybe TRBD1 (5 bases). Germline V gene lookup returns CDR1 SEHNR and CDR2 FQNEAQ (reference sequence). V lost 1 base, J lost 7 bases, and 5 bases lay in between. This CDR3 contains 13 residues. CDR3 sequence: CASSLGQNSPLHF. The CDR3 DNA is TGTGCCAGCAGCTTAGGACAGAATTCACCCCTCCACTTT.

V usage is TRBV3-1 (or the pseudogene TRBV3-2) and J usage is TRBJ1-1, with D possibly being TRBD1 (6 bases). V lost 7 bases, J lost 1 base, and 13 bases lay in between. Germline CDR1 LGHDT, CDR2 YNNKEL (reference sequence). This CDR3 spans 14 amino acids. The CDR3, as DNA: TGTGCCAGCAAGCAGGCAGGGGCGAACACTGAAGCTTTCTTT. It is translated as CASKQAGANTEAFF.

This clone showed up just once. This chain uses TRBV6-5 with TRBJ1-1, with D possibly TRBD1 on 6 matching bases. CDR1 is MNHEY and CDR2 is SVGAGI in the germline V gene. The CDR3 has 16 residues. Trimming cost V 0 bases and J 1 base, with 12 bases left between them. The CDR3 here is CASSYSWGRGNTEAFF. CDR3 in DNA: TGTGCCAGCAGTTACTCATGGGGCAGGGGGAACACTGAAGCTTTCTTT.

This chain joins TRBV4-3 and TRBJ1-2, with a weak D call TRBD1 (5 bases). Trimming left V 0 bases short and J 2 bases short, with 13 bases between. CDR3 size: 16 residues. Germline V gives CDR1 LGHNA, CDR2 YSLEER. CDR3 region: CASSQDIGGTNYGYTF. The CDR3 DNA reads TGCGCCAGCAGCCAAGATATCGGGGGAACGAACTATGGCTACACCTTC.

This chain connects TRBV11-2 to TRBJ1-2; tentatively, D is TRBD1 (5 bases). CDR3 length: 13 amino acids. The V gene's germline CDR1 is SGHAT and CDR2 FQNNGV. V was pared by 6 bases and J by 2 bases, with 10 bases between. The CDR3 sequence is CASSRGGNYGYTF. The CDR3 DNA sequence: TGTGCCAGCAGTCGGGGGGGGAACTATGGCTACACCTTC.

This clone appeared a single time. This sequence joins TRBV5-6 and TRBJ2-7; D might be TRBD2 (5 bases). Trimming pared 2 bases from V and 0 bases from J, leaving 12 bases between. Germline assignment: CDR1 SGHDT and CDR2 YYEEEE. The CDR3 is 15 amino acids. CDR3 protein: CASSFGLTTSYEQYF. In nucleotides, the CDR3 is TGTGCCAGCAGCTTCGGTCTGACTACCTCCTACGAGCAGTACTTC.

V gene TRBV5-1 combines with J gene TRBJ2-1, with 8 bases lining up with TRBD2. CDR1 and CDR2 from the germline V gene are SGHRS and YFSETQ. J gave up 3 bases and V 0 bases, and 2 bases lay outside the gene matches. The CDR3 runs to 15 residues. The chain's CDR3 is CASSLGTSIYNEQFF. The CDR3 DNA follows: TGCGCCAGCAGCTTGGGGACTAGCATCTACAATGAGCAGTTCTTC.

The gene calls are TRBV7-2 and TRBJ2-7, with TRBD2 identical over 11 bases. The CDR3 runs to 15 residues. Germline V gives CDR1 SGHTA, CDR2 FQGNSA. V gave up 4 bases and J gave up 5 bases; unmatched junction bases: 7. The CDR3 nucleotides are TGTGCCAGCAGCTCGCGGGGACTAGCGGCTGACGAGCAGTACTTC. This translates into CASSSRGLAADEQYF.

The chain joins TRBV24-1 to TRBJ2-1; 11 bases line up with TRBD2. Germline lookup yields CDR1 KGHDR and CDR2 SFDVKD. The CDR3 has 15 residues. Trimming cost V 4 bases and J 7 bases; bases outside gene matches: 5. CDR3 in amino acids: CATSDLRLAGNEQFF. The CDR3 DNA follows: TGTGCCACCAGTGACCTCCGACTAGCGGGAAATGAGCAGTTCTTC.

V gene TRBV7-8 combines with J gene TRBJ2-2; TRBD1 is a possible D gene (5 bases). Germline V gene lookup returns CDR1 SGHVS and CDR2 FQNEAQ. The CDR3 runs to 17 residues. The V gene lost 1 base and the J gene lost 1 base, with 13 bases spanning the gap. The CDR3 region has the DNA TGTGCCAGCAGCTTAGTTCAGGGATTCGGGAACACCGGGGAGCTGTTTTTT. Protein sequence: CASSLVQGFGNTGELFF.

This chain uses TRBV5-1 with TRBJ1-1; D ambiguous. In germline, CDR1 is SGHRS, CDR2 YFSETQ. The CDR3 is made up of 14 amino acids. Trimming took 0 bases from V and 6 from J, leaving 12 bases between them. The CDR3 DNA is TGCGCCAGCAGCTTGGGAACAGTGGCCCCTGAAGCTTTCTTT. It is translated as CASSLGTVAPEAFF.

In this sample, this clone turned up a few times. The CDR3 is CASSVGQGNNSPLHF. Here the CDR3 DNA reads TGTGCCAGCAGCGTAGGGCAGGGTAATAATTCACCCCTCCACTTT. The V call is TRBV9, the J call TRBJ1-6; D perhaps matches TRBD1 (5 bases). CDR1 and CDR2 from the germline V gene are SGDLS and YYNGEE. V was cut by 0 bases and J by 5 bases, with 9 bases left in between. This CDR3 has 15 amino acids.

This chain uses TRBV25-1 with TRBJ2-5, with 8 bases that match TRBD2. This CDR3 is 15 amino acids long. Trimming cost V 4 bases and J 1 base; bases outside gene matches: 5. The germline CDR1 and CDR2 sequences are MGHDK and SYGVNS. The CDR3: CASSAGLARQETQYF. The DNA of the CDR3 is TGTGCCAGCAGTGCCGGACTAGCCCGCCAAGAGACCCAGTACTTC.

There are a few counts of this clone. The CDR3 loop reads CASSVPPRTGLHNEQFF. The CDR3 region has the DNA TGTGCCAGCAGCGTACCTCCGAGGACAGGGTTGCACAATGAGCAGTTCTTC. The chain carries TRBV9 and TRBJ2-1; 8 bases agree with TRBD1. CDR1 SGDLS and CDR2 YYNGEE come from the germline V gene. J was trimmed by 5 bases and V by 1 base; bases with no gene match: 11. The CDR3 extends over 17 amino acids.

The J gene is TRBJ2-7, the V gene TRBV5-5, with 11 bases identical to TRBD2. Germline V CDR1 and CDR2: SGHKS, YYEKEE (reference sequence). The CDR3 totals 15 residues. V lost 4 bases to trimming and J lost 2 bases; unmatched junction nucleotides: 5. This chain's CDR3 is CASSAGLAGAYEQYF. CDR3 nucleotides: TGTGCCAGCAGCGCTGGACTAGCGGGCGCCTACGAGCAGTACTTC.

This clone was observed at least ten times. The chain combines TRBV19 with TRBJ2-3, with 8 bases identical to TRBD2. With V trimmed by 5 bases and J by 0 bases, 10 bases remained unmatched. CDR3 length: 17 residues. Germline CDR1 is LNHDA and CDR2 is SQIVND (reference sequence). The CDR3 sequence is CASSHPGASGSTDTQYF. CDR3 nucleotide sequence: TGTGCCAGTAGTCACCCCGGGGCTAGCGGGAGCACAGATACGCAGTATTTT.

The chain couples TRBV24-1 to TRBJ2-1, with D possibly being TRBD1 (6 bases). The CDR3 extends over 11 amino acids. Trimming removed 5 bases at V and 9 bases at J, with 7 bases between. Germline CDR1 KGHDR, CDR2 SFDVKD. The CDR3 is CATSVGGEQFF. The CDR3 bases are TGTGCCACCAGTGTAGGGGGTGAGCAGTTCTTC.

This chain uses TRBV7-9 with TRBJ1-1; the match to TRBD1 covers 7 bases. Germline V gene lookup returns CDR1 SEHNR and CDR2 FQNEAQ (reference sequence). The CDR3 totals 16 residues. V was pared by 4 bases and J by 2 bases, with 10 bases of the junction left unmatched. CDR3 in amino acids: CASSSKSGQLNTEAFF. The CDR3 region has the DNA TGTGCCAGCAGCTCAAAATCGGGACAGTTAAACACTGAAGCTTTCTTT.